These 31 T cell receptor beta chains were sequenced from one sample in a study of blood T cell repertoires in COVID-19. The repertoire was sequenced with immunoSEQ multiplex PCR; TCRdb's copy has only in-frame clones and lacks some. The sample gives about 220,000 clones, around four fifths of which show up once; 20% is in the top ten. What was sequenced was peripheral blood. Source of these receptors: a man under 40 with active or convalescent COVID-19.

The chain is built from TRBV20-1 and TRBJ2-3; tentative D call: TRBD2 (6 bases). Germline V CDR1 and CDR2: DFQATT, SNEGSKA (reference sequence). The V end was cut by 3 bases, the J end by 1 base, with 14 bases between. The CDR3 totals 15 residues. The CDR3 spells CSASRAGKGTDTQYF. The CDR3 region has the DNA TGCAGTGCTAGTCGGGCGGGAAAGGGCACAGATACGCAGTATTTT.

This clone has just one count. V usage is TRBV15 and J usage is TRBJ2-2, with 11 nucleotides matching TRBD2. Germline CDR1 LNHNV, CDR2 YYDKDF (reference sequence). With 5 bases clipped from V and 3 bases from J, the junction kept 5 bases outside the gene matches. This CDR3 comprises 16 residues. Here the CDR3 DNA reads TGTGCCACCAGCGAGGGACTAGCGGCATACACCGGGGAGCTGTTTTTT. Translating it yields CATSEGLAAYTGELFF.

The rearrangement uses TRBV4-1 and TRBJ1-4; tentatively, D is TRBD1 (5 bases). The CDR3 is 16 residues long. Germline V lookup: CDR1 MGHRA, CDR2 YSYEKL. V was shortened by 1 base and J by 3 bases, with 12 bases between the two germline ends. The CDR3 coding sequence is TGCGCCAGCAGCCAAGCTATAGACAGTTCTAATGAAAAACTGTTTTTT. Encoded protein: CASSQAIDSSNEKLFF.

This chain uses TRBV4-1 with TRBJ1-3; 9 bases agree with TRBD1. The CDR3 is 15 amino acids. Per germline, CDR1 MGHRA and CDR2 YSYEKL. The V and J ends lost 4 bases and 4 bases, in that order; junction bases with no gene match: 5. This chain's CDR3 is CASSRVQGAGNTIYF. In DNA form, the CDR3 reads TGCGCCAGCAGCCGAGTACAGGGGGCCGGAAACACCATATATTTT.

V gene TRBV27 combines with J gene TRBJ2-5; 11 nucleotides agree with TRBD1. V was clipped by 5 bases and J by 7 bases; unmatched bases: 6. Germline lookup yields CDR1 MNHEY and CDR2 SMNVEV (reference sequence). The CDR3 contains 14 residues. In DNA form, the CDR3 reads TGTGCCAGCAGTGTCGGACAGGGGGCGGCGACCCAGTACTTC. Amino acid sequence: CASSVGQGAATQYF.

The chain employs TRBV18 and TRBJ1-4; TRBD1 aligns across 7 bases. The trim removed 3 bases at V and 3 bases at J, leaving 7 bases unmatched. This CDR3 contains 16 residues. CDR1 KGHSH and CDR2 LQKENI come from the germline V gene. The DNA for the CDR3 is TGTGCCAGCTCACCTTCAAGACAGGGATCTAATGAAAAACTGTTTTTT. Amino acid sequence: CASSPSRQGSNEKLFF.

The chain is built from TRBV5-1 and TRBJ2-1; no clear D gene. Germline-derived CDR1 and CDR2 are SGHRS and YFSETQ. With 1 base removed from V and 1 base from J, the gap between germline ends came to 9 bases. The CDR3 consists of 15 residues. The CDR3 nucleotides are TGCGCCAGCAGCTTGCCCCTCCAGTCCTACAATGAGCAGTTCTTC. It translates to CASSLPLQSYNEQFF.

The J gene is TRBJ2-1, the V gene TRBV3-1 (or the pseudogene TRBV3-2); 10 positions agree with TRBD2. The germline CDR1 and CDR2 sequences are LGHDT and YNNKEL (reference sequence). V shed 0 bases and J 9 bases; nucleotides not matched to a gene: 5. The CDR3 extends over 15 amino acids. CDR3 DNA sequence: TGTGCCAGCAGCCAAGATTTGACTAGCGGGCGTGAGCAGTTCTTC. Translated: CASSQDLTSGREQFF.

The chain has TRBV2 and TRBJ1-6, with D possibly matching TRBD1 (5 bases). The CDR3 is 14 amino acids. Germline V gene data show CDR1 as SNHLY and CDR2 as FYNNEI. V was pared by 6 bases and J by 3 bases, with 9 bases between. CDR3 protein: CASSRDSYNSPLHF. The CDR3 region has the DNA TGTGCCAGCAGCCGAGACAGCTATAATTCACCCCTCCACTTT.

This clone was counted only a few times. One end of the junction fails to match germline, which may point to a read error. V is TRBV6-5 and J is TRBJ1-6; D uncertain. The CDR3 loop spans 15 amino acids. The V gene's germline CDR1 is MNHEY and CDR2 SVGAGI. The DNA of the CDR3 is TGTGCCAGCAGCTACTCGGACGGACTCAATTCACCCCTCCACTTT. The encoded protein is CASSYSDGLNSPLHF.

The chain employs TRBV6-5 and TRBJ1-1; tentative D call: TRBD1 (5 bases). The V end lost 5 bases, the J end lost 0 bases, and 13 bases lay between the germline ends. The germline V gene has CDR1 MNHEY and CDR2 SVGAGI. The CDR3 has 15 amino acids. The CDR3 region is CASSPLDSLNTEAFF. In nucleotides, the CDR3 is TGTGCCAGCAGTCCCCTAGACAGCCTGAACACTGAAGCTTTCTTT.

The CDR3 DNA reads as TGCGCCAGTTGTCAGGGAGGGAACACTGAAGCTTTCTTT. Protein product: CASCQGGNTEAFF. J is TRBJ1-1 and V is TRBV5-1; tentatively, D is TRBD1 (5 bases). Germline loops: CDR1 SGHRS, CDR2 YFSETQ. Trimming pared 8 bases from V and 1 base from J, leaving 12 bases between. This CDR3 is 13 amino acids long.

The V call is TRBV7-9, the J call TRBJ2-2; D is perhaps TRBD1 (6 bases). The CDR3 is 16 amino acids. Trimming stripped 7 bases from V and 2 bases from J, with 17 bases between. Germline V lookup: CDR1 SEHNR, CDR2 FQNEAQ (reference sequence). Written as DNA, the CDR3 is TGTGCCAGCACAGAAATCGGACAGTCCAACACCGGGGAGCTGTTTTTT. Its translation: CASTEIGQSNTGELFF.

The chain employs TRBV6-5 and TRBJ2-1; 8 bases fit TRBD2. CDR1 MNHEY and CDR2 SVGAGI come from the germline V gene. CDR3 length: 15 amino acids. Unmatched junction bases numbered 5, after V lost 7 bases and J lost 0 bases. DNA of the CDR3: TGTGCCAGCAACCAGCGGGGGCACTCCTACAATGAGCAGTTCTTC. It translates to CASNQRGHSYNEQFF.

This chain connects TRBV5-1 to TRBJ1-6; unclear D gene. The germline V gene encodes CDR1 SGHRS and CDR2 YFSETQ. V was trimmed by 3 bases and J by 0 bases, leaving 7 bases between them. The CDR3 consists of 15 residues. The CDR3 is CASSSGGSYNSPLHF. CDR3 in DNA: TGCGCCAGCAGCTCGGGAGGCTCCTATAATTCACCCCTCCACTTT.

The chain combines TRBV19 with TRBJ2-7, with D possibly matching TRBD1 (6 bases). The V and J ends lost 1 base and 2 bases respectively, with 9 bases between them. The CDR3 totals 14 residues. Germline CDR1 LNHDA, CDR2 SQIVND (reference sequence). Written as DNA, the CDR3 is TGTGCCAGTAGTATAGCTCCAGGGGCCTACGAGCAGTACTTC. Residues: CASSIAPGAYEQYF.

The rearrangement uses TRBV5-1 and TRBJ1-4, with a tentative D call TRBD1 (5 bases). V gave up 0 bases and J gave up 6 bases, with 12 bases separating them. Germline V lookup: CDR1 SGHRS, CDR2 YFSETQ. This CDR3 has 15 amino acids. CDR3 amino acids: CASSLGSQGYEKLFF. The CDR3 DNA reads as TGCGCCAGCAGCTTGGGTTCTCAGGGATATGAAAAACTGTTTTTT.

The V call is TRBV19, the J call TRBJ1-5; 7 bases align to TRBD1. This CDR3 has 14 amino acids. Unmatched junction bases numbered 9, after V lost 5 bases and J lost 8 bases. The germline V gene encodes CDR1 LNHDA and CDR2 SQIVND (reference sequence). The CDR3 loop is CASSPTGPYKPQHF. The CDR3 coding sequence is TGTGCCAGTAGTCCGACAGGGCCCTATAAGCCCCAGCATTTT.

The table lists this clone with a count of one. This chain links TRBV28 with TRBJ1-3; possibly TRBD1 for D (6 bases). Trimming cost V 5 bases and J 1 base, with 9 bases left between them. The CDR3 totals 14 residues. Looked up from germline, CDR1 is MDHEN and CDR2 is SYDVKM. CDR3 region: CASSRTVSGNTIYF. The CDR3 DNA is TGTGCCAGCAGTCGGACAGTATCTGGAAACACCATATATTTT.

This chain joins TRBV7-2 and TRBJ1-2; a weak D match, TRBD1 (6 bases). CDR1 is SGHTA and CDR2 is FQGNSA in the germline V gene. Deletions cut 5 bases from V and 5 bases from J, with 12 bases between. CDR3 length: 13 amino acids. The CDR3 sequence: CASSLTGPYGYTF. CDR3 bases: TGTGCCAGCAGCCTGACAGGACCTTATGGCTACACCTTC.

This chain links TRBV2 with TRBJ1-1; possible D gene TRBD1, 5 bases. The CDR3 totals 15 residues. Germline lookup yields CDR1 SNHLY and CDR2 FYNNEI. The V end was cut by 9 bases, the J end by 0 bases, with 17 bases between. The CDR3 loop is CASSGGAIVNTEAFF. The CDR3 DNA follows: TGTGCCAGTTCCGGAGGGGCCATTGTGAACACTGAAGCTTTCTTT.

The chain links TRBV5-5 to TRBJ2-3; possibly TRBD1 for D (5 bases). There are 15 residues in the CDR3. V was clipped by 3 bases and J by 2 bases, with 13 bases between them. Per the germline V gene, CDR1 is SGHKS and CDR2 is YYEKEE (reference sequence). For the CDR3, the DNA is TGTGCCAGCAGCTATCAGGGCCAAGACACAGATACGCAGTATTTT. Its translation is CASSYQGQDTDTQYF.

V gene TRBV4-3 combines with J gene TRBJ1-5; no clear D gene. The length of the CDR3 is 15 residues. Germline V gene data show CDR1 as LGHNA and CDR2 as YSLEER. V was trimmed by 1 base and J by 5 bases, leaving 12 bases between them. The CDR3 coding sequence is TGCGCCAGCAGCCAAGTTGCGGGAGAGGATCAGCCCCAGCATTTT. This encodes CASSQVAGEDQPQHF.

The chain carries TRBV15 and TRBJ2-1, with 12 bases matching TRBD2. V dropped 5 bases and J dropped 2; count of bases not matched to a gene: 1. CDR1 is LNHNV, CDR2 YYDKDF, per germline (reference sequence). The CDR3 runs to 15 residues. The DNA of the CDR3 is TGTGCCACCAGCCCTAGCGGGGGGGCCTACAATGAGCAGTTCTTC. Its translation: CATSPSGGAYNEQFF.

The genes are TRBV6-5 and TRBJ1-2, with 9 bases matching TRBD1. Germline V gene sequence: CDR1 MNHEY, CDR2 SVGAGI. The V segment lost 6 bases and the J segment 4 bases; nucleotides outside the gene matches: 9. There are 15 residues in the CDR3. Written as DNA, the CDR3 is TGTGCCAGCAGCCCGGGACAGGGTCGTTTCTATGGCTACACCTTC. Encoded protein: CASSPGQGRFYGYTF.

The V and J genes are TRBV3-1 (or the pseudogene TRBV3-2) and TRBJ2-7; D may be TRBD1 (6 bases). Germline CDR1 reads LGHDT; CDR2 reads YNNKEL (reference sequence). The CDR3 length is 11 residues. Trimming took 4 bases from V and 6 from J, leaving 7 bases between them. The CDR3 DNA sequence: TGTGCCAGCAGCCCCAGGGGCGAGCAGTACTTC. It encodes CASSPRGEQYF.

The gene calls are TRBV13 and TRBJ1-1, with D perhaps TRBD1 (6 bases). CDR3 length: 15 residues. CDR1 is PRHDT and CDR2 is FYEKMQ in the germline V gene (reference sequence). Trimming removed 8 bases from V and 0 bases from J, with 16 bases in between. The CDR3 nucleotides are TGTGCCAGCCGGGAGGGGGGTGATGTGAACACTGAAGCTTTCTTT. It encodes CASREGGDVNTEAFF.

CDR3 nucleotides: TGTGCCAGCAGCGTAGGGGTGGGGACGGGGGTGCAGTACTTC. Translated, it gives CASSVGVGTGVQYF. The chain combines TRBV9 with TRBJ2-7; a possible D gene is TRBD2 (6 bases). This CDR3 has 14 residues. Germline V CDR1 and CDR2: SGDLS, YYNGEE. V was shortened by 0 bases and J by 9 bases, with 16 bases between the two germline ends.

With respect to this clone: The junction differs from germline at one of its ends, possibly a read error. This CDR3 reads CASSGEAPGAGCTF. CDR3 in DNA: TGCGCCAGCAGCGGCGAGGCGCCCGGAGCTGGCTGCACCTTC. V is TRBV5-1 and J is TRBJ1-2; unclear D gene. This CDR3 contains 14 residues. Germline V gene lookup returns CDR1 SGHRS and CDR2 YFSETQ.

CDR3 DNA: TGTGCCAGCAGCGCCAGGGGGCGCGAGCAGTACTTC. It translates to CASSARGREQYF. The V and J genes are TRBV6-6 and TRBJ2-7, with 8 bases matching TRBD1. V lost 6 bases to trimming and J lost 6 bases; unmatched junction nucleotides: 4. Per the germline V gene, CDR1 is MNHNY and CDR2 is SVGAGI (reference sequence). The length of the CDR3 is 12 residues.

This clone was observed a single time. In nucleotides, the CDR3 is TGCGCCAGCAGCCAAGACGGGACTAGCATTGATACGCAGTATTTT. It yields the protein CASSQDGTSIDTQYF. The V gene is TRBV4-1, the J gene TRBJ2-3; the match to TRBD2 covers 9 bases. The CDR3 sequence is 15 residues long. The V gene end was trimmed by 0 bases and the J gene end by 6 bases; junction bases not matched to a gene: 4. CDR1 is MGHRA and CDR2 is YSYEKL in the germline V gene.